This TCR beta chain was sequenced during a study of cytomegalovirus exposure and HLA in healthy donors. Study at large: Earlier findings included about 120 million unique TCR beta sequences obtained from about 179 million T cells. Unique TCRs numbering approximately 80 million, obtained from HLA-typed donors, made up an early data release. Study results and limitations: The authors later linked a missense DCLRE1C variant to TCR beta V- and J-gene trimming.

On this clone itself: What it recognizes is unknown.

This CDR3 is 15 amino acids long. J gave up 1 base and V 6 bases, and 8 bases lay outside the gene matches. Germline V gene data show CDR1 as MGHRA and CDR2 as YSYEKL. It was with 60 Vbeta and 13 Jbeta primers that the PCR ran. In the source study's methods: The authors later counted about 80 million unique TCR beta chains, roughly 10 million of them shared. Sequencing used immunoSEQ multiplex PCR; TCRdb keeps in-frame clones, though not all of them. The V and J calls and clone size were taken over from that table, and D and trimming were inferred from the DNA. There are 150,000 to 250,000 clones in the sample, with less than 0.9% held by the top ten.

This chain connects TRBV4-1 to TRBJ2-5, with 7 positions matching TRBD2. This sequence was found in a boy younger than 18 in good health and CMV-seronegative. The specimen sequenced was PBMCs. The CDR3 here is CASSPGLDVQETQYF. CDR3 sequence (DNA): TGCGCCAGCAGTCCAGGACTAGACGTCCAAGAGACCCAGTACTTC.